These 11 T cell receptor beta chains share one sample of origin, sequenced in a study of shared clonotypes between healthy human individuals. The repertoire was sequenced with immunoSEQ multiplex PCR; TCRdb's copy has only in-frame clones and lacks some. The profile shows approximately 510,000 clones, about four fifths of them singletons. The sequenced sample was PBMCs. These receptor sequences come from a woman in her thirties or forties in good health. Some clones in this sample may be carry-over from other donors' samples.

The V gene is TRBV19, the J gene TRBJ2-2; 12 bases agree with TRBD1. Losses at the gene ends were 7 bases for V and 5 bases for J; bases not matched to a gene: 11. Germline V gives CDR1 LNHDA, CDR2 SQIVND (reference sequence). The CDR3 spans 17 residues. CDR3 residues: CASIRDRGRRKTGELFF. In DNA form, the CDR3 reads TGTGCCAGTATCCGGGACAGGGGGCGCAGGAAGACCGGGGAGCTGTTTTTT. The full variable domain, its missing parts supplied by reference TRBV19 and TRBJ2-2, is DGGITQSPKYLFRKEGQNVTLSCEQNLNHDAMYWYRQDPGQGLRLIYYSQIVNDFQKGDIAEGYSVSREKKESFPLTVTSAQKNPTAFYLCASIRDRGRRKTGELFFGEGSRLTVL.

V and J are TRBV19 and TRBJ1-5; the D gene is possibly TRBD1 (6 bases). This CDR3 contains 14 residues. In germline, CDR1 is LNHDA, CDR2 SQIVND (reference sequence). Trimming pared 5 bases from V and 5 bases from J, leaving 13 bases between. For the CDR3, the DNA is TGTGCCAGTAGTCCCAGGGGCTCCTATCAGCCCCAGCATTTT. It translates to CASSPRGSYQPQHF.

The chain combines TRBV5-4 with TRBJ1-1; D is uncertain. CDR1 and CDR2 from the germline V gene are SGHNT and YYREEE (reference sequence). The CDR3 extends over 13 amino acids. V dropped 0 bases and J dropped 11 bases, with 14 bases sitting between them. The CDR3: CASSLAVSMVAFF. The CDR3 nucleotides read TGTGCCAGCAGCTTGGCCGTCTCAATGGTGGCTTTCTTT.

The DNA of the CDR3 is TGTGCCAGCAGCAAGGACAGGACTTCCTACGAGCAGTACTTC. Translating gives CASSKDRTSYEQYF. The rearrangement links TRBV7-9 to TRBJ2-7; 7 nucleotides line up with TRBD1. The CDR3 length is 14 residues. Germline-derived CDR1 and CDR2 are SEHNR and FQNEAQ (reference sequence). V dropped 5 bases and J dropped 1; count of bases not matched to a gene: 5.

The rearrangement uses TRBV28 and TRBJ2-7; TRBD1 might be the D (6 bases). Germline values: CDR1 MDHEN, CDR2 SYDVKM. The germline V and J ends were trimmed by 1 base and 3 bases, with 7 bases remaining between them. This CDR3 is 13 amino acids long. The CDR3: CASSLLGGYEQYF. The CDR3 nucleotides read TGTGCCAGCAGTTTATTAGGGGGCTACGAGCAGTACTTC.

The CDR3 nucleotides read TGTGCCAGCAGTCGGGGTACTAGCTCCTACAATGAGCAGTTCTTC. Encoded protein: CASSRGTSSYNEQFF. This chain uses TRBV5-4 with TRBJ2-1; possible D gene TRBD2, 5 bases. CDR1 SGHNT and CDR2 YYREEE come from the germline V gene (reference sequence). The CDR3 is made up of 15 amino acids. The V and J ends lost 5 bases and 0 bases respectively, with 12 bases between them.

In nucleotides, the CDR3 is TGTGCCAGCAGCTTGGGGAGCTCCTACGAGCAGTACTTC. This translates into CASSLGSSYEQYF. The chain employs TRBV5-6 and TRBJ2-7; D unclear. The germline V gene has CDR1 SGHDT and CDR2 YYEEEE. This CDR3 comprises 13 residues. The V and J ends lost 0 bases and 0 bases respectively, with 4 bases between them.

The chain is built from TRBV9 and TRBJ1-2; no definite D call. This CDR3 is 16 amino acids long. The germline CDR1 and CDR2 sequences are SGDLS and YYNGEE. V shed 3 bases and J shed 1 base, with 16 bases lying between them. The CDR3 spells CASSATPDLLNYGYTF. The CDR3 nucleotides are TGTGCCAGCAGCGCCACCCCGGACCTACTTAACTATGGCTACACCTTC.

The chain links TRBV27 to TRBJ2-2; 7 bases match TRBD2. The CDR3 consists of 15 residues. Germline assignment: CDR1 MNHEY and CDR2 SMNVEV (reference sequence). V shed 3 bases, J shed 4 bases, and the junction held 5 bases outside the gene matches. As DNA, the CDR3 is TGTGCCAGCAGTTTCGGCGGGAGAATCACCGGGGAGCTGTTTTTT. Its protein is CASSFGGRITGELFF.

This chain links TRBV7-2 with TRBJ1-3; D not resolved. CDR1 and CDR2 (germline): SGHTA, FQGNSA. The CDR3 consists of 15 residues. V gave up 4 bases and J gave up 0 bases, with 10 bases separating them. CDR3 region: CASSSRPLSGNTIYF. CDR3 sequence (DNA): TGTGCCAGCAGCTCTAGACCGCTCTCTGGAAACACCATATATTTT.

This clone was picked up one time. V and J are TRBV5-1 and TRBJ2-1, with a possible D match to TRBD1 (5 bases). The CDR3 totals 14 residues. V was trimmed by 0 bases and J by 14 bases, leaving 18 bases between them. In germline, CDR1 is SGHRS, CDR2 YFSETQ. The CDR3 reads CASSLGTDQGIEFF. CDR3 in DNA: TGCGCCAGCAGCTTGGGTACCGATCAGGGTATCGAGTTCTTC. The full variable domain, in which reference TRBV5-1 and TRBJ2-1 provide the parts outside the CDR3, is KAGVTQTPRYLIKTRGQQVTLSCSPISGHRSVSWYQQTPGQGLQFLFEYFSETQRNKGNFPGRFSGRQFSNSRSEMNVSTLELGDSALYLCASSLGTDQGIEFFGPGTRLTVL.